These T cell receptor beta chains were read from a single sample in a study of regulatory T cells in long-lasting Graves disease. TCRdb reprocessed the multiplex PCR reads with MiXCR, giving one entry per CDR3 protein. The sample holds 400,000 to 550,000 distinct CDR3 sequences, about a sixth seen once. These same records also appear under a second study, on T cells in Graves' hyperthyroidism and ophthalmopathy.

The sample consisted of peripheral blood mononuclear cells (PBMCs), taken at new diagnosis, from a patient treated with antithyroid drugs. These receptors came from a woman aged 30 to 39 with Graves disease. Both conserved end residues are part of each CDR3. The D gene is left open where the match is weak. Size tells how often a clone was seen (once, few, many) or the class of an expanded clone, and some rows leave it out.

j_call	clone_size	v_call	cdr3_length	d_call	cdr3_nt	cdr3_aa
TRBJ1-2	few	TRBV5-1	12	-	TGCGCCAGCGGCCCGCCAGGGAGAGGCTACACCTTC	CASGPPGRGYTF
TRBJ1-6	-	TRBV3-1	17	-	TGTGCCAGCAGCCGGAATGGGGGATATAGTGGGAATTCACCCCTCCACTTT	CASSRNGGYSGNSPLHF
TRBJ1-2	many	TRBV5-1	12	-	TGTGCCAGCAGCTTGTTGGGCTATGGCTACACCTTC	CASSLLGYGYTF
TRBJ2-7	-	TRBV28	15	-	TGTGCCAGCAGTTTATCGACAGGAAGCTCCTACGAGCAGTACTTC	CASSLSTGSSYEQYF
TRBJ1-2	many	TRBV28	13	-	TGTGCCAGCAGTTTACAGTCTGACTATGGCTACACCTTC	CASSLQSDYGYTF
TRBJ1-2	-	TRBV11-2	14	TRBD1	TGTGCCAGTAGTATTCCCGGGACAGGCTATGGCTACACCTTC	CASSIPGTGYGYTF
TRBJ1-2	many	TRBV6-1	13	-	TGTGCCAGCAGTGAACTTCCTAACTATGGCTACACCTTC	CASSELPNYGYTF
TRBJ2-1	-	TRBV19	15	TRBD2	TGTGCCAGTAGGAGGTTAGAGGGAGGGTACAATGAGCAGTTCTTC	CASRRLEGGYNEQFF
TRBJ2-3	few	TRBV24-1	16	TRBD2	TGTGCCACCAGTCCGACTAGCGGGAGGGCCCGAGATACGCAGTATTTT	CATSPTSGRARDTQYF
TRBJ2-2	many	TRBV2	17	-	TGTGCCAGCAGTGGAGCGAGGGGGGTTGTTAACACCGGGGAGCTGTTTTTT	CASSGARGVVNTGELFF
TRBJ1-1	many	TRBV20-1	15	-	TGCAGTGCTAGAGATCGCAGGGGCGTTGGCACTGAAGCTTTCTTT	CSARDRRGVGTEAFF
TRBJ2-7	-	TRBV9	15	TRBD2	TGTGCCAGCAGCGCTACTAGCGGACTCTCCTACGAGCAGTACTTC	CASSATSGLSYEQYF
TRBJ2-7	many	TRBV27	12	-	TGTGCCAGCTATGGCGGGAACTACGAGCAGTACTTC	CASYGGNYEQYF
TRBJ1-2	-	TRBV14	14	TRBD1	TGTGCCAGCAGCGGTCCGGGACAGATATATGGCTACACCTTC	CASSGPGQIYGYTF
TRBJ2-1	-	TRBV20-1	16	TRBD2	TGCAGTACTAGAGATTTAGGGCGGGGGGATCACAATGAGCAGTTCTTC	CSTRDLGRGDHNEQFF